This T cell receptor beta chain was obtained from a study of T cells after yellow fever vaccination. A few counts support this clonotype. Its antigen is unidentified. Researchers made TCR cDNA using 5'RACE template switching, and this step added a universal primer site and UMIs. TCRdb redid the calling of the 5' RACE reads with MiXCR, one entry per CDR3 protein. The table includes fewer than 500,000 distinct CDR3 sequences, under 20% detected once. General study findings and limits: The secondary response peaked faster, at day 5 versus 15, but was weaker.

CDR1 and CDR2 from the germline V gene are MNHEY and SVGEGT. The CDR3 covers 15 residues. Trimming at V came to 2 bases and at J to 2 bases, leaving 4 bases not matched to a gene. Here the sequenced sample was PBMCs, taken before the yellow fever booster vaccination. The TCR originated in a man in his late teens or twenties who received the YFV17D yellow fever vaccine. The V call is TRBV6-2 or TRBV6-3, the J call TRBJ2-7, with 9 positions matching TRBD2. The CDR3 nucleotides read TGTGCCAGCAGTTACGGTAGCGGGGGAACCTACGAGCAGTACTTC. This codes for CASSYGSGGTYEQYF.